The TCR beta chain under discussion was sequenced for a study of T cell changes during pregnancy in multiple sclerosis. The table came from immunoSEQ multiplex PCR; TCRdb's copy has only in-frame clones and leaves some out. The data hold about 53,000 clones, with under 95% observed a single time. Sequenced material: CD8+ T cells from peripheral blood mononuclear cells, taken before pregnancy. The receptor's source is a female donor with multiple sclerosis, enrolled in a pregnancy study.

Written as DNA, the CDR3 is TGTGCCAGCAGGGTGGACAGTTCCTACAATGAGCAGTTCTTC. Protein sequence: CASRVDSSYNEQFF. This chain joins TRBV27 and TRBJ2-1; TRBD1 might be the D (6 bases). From germline, CDR1 is MNHEY and CDR2 SMNVEV (reference sequence). Trimming cost V 6 bases and J 1 base, with 10 bases left between them. The CDR3 is 14 residues long.